Described below is a single TCR beta chain sequence and its context. Germline V gene data show CDR1 as SGHTA and CDR2 as FQGNSA. This CDR3 is 14 amino acids long. V gave up 2 bases and J gave up 4 bases, with 11 bases separating them. Assay: immunoSEQ multiplex PCR; the TCRdb copy retains only in-frame clones and omits some. The table has some 760,000 clones, approximately 85% seen once; the top ten hold over 0.008%. The data belong to a study of shared T cell receptors in the human thymus. This sample was also put to use in a study of human thymus T cells. That paper notes: Thymic and blood repertoires appeared to display a bias in their usage of V and J genes.

The TCR comes from a girl under two years old with a congenital heart defect. The chain uses TRBV7-2 and TRBJ1-1, with TRBD1 as a possible D gene (5 bases). Sequencing input: thymocytes. CDR3 nucleotides: TGTGCCAGCAGCTTACGGGGGGATAGCACTGAAGCTTTCTTT. Translated: CASSLRGDSTEAFF.